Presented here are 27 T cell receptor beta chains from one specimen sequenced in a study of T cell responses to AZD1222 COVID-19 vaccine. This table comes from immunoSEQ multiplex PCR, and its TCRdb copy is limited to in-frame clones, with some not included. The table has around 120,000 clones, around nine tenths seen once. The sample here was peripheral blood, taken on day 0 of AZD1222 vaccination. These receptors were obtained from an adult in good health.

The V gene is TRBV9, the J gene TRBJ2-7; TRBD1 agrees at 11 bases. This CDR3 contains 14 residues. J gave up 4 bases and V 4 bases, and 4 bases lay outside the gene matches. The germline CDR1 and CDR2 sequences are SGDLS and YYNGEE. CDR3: CASSPGQGAYEQYF. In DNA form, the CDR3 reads TGTGCCAGCAGCCCAGGACAGGGGGCGTACGAGCAGTACTTC. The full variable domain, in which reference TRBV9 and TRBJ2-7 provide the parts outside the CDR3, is DSGVTQTPKHLITATGQRVTLRCSPRSGDLSVYWYQQSLDQGLQFLIQYYNGEERAKGNILERFSAQQFPDLHSELNLSSLELGDSALYFCASSPGQGAYEQYFGPGTRLTVT.

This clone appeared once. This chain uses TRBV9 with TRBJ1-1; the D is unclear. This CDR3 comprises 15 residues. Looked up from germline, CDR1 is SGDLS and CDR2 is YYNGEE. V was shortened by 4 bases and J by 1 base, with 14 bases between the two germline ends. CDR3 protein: CASSPGLTPNTEAFF. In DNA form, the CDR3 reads TGTGCCAGCAGCCCGGGCTTGACACCGAACACTGAAGCTTTCTTT.

The CDR3 DNA follows: TGTGCCAGCTCCATGGAACAGGGTCTTTCACCCCTCCACTTT. Translation gives CASSMEQGLSPLHF. V is TRBV2 and J is TRBJ1-6; possible D gene TRBD1, 6 bases. The V end lost 8 bases, the J end lost 9 bases, and 17 bases lay between the germline ends. This CDR3 spans 14 amino acids. Germline assignment: CDR1 SNHLY and CDR2 FYNNEI.

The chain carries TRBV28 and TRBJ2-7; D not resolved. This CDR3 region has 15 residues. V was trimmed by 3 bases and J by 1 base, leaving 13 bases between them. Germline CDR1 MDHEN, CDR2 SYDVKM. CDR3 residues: CASSLGALGSYEQYF. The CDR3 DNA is TGTGCCAGCAGTTTGGGTGCTCTTGGGTCCTACGAGCAGTACTTC.

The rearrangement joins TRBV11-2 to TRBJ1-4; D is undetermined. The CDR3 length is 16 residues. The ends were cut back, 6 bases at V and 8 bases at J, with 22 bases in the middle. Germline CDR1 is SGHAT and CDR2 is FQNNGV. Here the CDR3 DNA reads TGTGCCAGCAGAACCAACGGGGAGCTGGCGGGGGAAAAACTGTTTTTT. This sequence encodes CASRTNGELAGEKLFF. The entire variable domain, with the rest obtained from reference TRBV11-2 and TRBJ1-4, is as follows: EAGVAQSPRYKIIEKRQSVAFWCNPISGHATLYWYQQILGQGPKLLIQFQNNGVVDDSQLPKDRFSAERLKGVDSTLKIQPAKLEDSAVYLCASRTNGELAGEKLFFGSGTQLSVL.

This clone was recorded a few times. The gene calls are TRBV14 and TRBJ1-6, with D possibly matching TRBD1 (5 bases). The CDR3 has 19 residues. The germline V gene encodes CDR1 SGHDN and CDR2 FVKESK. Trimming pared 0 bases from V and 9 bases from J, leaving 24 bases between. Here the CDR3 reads CASSQDPEGLSLGGSPLHF. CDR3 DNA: TGTGCCAGCAGCCAAGATCCGGAGGGACTATCCCTCGGGGGTTCACCCCTCCACTTT.

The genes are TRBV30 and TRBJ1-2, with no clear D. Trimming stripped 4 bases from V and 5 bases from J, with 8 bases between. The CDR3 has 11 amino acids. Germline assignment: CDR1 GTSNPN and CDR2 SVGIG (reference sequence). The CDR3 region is CAWKGVYGYTF. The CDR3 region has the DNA TGTGCCTGGAAAGGAGTTTATGGCTACACCTTC. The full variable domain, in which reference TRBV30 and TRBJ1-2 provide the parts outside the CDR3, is SQTIHQWPATLVQPVGSPLSLECTVEGTSNPNLYWYRQAAGRGLQLLFYSVGIGQISSEVPQNLSASRPQDRQFILSSKKLLLSDSGFYLCAWKGVYGYTFGSGTRLTVV.

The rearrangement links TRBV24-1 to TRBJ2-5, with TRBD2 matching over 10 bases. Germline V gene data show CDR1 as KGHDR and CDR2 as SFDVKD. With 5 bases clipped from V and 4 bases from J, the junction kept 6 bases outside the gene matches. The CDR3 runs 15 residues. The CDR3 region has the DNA TGTGCCACCAGTGCGCCTAGCGGGAGAGGAGAGACCCAGTACTTC. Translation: CATSAPSGRGETQYF.

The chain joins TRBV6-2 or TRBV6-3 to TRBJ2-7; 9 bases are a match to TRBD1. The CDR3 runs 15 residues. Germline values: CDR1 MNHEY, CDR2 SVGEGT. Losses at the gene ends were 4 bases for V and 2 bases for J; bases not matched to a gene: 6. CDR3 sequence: CASSFDRGVAYEQYF. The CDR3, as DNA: TGTGCCAGCAGTTTCGACAGGGGGGTAGCCTACGAGCAGTACTTC.

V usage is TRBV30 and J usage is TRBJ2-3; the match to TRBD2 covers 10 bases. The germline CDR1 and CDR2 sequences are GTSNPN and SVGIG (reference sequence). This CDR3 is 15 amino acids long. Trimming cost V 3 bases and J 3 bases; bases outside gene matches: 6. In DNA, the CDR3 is TGTGCCTGGAGAAGCGGGAGGGCAACTACAGATACGCAGTATTTT. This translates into CAWRSGRATTDTQYF.

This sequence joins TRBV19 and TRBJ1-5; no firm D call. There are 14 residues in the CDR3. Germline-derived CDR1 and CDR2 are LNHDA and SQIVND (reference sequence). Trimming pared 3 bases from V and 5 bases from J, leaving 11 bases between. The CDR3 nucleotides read TGTGCCAGTAGTATGGAGTCGCAGGATCAGCCCCAGCATTTT. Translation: CASSMESQDQPQHF. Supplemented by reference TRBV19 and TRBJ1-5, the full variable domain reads DGGITQSPKYLFRKEGQNVTLSCEQNLNHDAMYWYRQDPGQGLRLIYYSQIVNDFQKGDIAEGYSVSREKKESFPLTVTSAQKNPTAFYLCASSMESQDQPQHFGDGTRLSIL.

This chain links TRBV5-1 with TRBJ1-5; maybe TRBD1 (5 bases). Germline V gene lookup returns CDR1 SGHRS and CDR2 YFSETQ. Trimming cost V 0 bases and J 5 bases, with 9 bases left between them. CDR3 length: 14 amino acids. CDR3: CASSLAMGDQPQHF. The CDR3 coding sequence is TGCGCCAGCAGCTTGGCAATGGGGGATCAGCCCCAGCATTTT.

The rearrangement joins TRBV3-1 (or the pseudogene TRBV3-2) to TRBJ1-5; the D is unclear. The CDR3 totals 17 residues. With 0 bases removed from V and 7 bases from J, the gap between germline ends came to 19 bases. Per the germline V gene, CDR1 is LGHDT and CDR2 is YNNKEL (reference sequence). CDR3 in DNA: TGTGCCAGCAGCCAAGACGTTGTGGCAGGTCGGCGGCAGCCCCAGCATTTT. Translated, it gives CASSQDVVAGRRQPQHF.

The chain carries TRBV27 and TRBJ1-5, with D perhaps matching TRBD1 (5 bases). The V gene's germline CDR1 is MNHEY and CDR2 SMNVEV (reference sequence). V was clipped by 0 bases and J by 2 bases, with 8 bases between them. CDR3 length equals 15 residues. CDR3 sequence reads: CASSLSGERNQPQHF. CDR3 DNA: TGTGCCAGCAGTTTATCAGGGGAGCGCAATCAGCCCCAGCATTTT.

The CDR3 DNA reads as TGTGCCAGCAGCTCCCGGGGGATGGCCGGGGAGCTGTTTTTT. It is translated as CASSSRGMAGELFF. The chain has TRBV13 and TRBJ2-2; TRBD2 is a possible D gene (6 bases). The CDR3 runs 14 residues. CDR1 is PRHDT, CDR2 FYEKMQ, per germline (reference sequence). V shed 4 bases and J shed 6 bases, with 12 bases lying between them.

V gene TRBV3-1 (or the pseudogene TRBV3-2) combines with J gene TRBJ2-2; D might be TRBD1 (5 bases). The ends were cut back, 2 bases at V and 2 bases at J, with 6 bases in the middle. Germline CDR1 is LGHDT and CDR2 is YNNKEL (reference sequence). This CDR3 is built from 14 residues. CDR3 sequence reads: CASSQRGNTGELFF. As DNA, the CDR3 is TGTGCCAGCAGCCAAAGGGGAAACACCGGGGAGCTGTTTTTT.

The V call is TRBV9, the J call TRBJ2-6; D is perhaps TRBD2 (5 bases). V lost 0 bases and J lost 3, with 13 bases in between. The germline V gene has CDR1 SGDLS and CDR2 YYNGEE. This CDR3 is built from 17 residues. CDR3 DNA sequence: TGTGCCAGCAGCGTAGGCGGAGGCGGGTATGGGGCCAACGTCCTGACTTTC. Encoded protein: CASSVGGGGYGANVLTF.

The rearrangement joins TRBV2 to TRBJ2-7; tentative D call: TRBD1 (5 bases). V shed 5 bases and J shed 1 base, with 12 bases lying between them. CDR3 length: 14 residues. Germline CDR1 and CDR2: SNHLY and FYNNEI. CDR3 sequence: CASSTGPPSYEQYF. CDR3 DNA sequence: TGTGCCAGCAGTACAGGTCCCCCTTCCTACGAGCAGTACTTC.

CDR3: CASSYDRSGAYEQYF. The CDR3, as DNA: TGCGCCAGCAGCTACGACAGGTCAGGGGCGTACGAGCAGTACTTC. The V call is TRBV5-1, the J call TRBJ2-7, with D perhaps matching TRBD1 (6 bases). The CDR3 length is 15 residues. The V gene's germline CDR1 is SGHRS and CDR2 YFSETQ. Deletions cut 3 bases from V and 4 bases from J, with 17 bases between. The variable domain in full, with the rest retrieved from reference TRBV5-1 and TRBJ2-7, is KAGVTQTPRYLIKTRGQQVTLSCSPISGHRSVSWYQQTPGQGLQFLFEYFSETQRNKGNFPGRFSGRQFSNSRSEMNVSTLELGDSALYLCASSYDRSGAYEQYFGPGTRLTVT.

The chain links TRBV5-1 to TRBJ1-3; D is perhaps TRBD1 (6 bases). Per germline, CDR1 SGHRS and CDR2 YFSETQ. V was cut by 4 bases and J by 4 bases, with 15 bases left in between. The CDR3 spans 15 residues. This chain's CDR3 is CASSPTGEGGNTIYF. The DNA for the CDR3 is TGCGCCAGCAGCCCGACAGGAGAGGGGGGAAACACCATATATTTT.

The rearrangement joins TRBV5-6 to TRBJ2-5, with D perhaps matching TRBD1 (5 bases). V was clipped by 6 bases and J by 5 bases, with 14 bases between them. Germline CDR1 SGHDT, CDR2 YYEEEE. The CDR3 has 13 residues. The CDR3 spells CASIRQGRETQYF. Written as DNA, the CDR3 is TGTGCCAGCATCCGGCAGGGCCGGGAGACCCAGTACTTC.

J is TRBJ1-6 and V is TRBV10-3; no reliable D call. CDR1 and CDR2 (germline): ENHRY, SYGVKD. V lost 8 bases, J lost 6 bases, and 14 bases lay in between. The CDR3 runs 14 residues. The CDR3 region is CAIREGIVNSPLHF. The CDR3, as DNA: TGTGCCATCCGGGAAGGCATTGTTAATTCACCCCTCCACTTT.

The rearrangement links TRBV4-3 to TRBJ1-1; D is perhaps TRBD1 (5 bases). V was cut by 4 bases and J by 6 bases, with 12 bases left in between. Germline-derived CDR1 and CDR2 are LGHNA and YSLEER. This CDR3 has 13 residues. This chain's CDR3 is CASSLTWGAEAFF. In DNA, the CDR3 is TGCGCCAGCAGCCTGACCTGGGGGGCTGAAGCTTTCTTT.

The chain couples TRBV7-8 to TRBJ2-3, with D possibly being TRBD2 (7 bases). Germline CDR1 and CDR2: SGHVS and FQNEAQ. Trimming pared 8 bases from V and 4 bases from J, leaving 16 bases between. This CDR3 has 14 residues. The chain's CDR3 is CASSYREGSDTQYF. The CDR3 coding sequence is TGTGCCAGCTCGTACAGGGAGGGTTCAGATACGCAGTATTTT.

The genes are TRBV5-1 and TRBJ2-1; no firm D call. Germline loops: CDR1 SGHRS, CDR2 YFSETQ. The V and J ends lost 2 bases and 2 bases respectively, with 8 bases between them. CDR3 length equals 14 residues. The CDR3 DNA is TGCGCCAGCAGCTTCTCGACCCCCTACAATGAGCAGTTCTTC. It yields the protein CASSFSTPYNEQFF.

In nucleotides, the CDR3 is TGTGCCAGTAGTATAGATCGATCTAGCGGGCCATACAATGAGCAGTTCTTC. Translation gives CASSIDRSSGPYNEQFF. The gene calls are TRBV19 and TRBJ2-1, with 8 bases fitting TRBD2. V shed 0 bases and J 4 bases; nucleotides not matched to a gene: 8. This CDR3 is 17 amino acids long. CDR1 and CDR2 from the germline V gene are LNHDA and SQIVND (reference sequence).

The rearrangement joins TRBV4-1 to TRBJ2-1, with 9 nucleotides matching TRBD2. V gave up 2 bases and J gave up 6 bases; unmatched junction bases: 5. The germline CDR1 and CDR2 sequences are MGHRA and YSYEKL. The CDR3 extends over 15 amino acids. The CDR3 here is CASSQLAGNRNEQFF. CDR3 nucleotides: TGCGCCAGCAGCCAACTAGCGGGAAATCGCAATGAGCAGTTCTTC.